These 13 T cell receptor beta chains share one sample of origin, sequenced in a study of blood T cell repertoires in COVID-19. Repertoires were generated with immunoSEQ multiplex PCR, while TCRdb's copy carries only in-frame clones and drops some. The data contain about 470,000 clones, 75% to 90% of them seen just once; the ten biggest clones take up roughly 0.7%. The source material was PBMCs or T cells enriched from blood (not recorded which). The receptors come from a woman aged 18-30 years who had recovered from COVID-19.

V gene TRBV30 combines with J gene TRBJ2-1; 8 nucleotides match TRBD1. CDR1 and CDR2 from the germline V gene are GTSNPN and SVGIG (reference sequence). With V trimmed by 1 base and J by 4 bases, 15 bases remained unmatched. The CDR3 runs 18 residues. The CDR3 loop is CAWSGSLQQGVGYNEQFF. DNA of the CDR3: TGTGCCTGGAGTGGTTCCCTCCAACAGGGGGTAGGTTACAATGAGCAGTTCTTC.

This chain connects TRBV5-1 to TRBJ1-6; 8 nucleotides match TRBD1. The CDR3 loop spans 14 amino acids. Germline-derived CDR1 and CDR2 are SGHRS and YFSETQ. The V gene end was trimmed by 4 bases and the J gene end by 8 bases; junction bases not matched to a gene: 5. This CDR3 reads CASSRGQGDSPLHF. CDR3 DNA sequence: TGCGCCAGCAGCCGTGGACAGGGAGATTCACCCCTCCACTTT.

Only a few counts were recorded for this clone. V and J are TRBV5-4 and TRBJ2-3; 7 nucleotides match TRBD1. The ends lost 4 bases at V and 6 bases at J; junction bases unmatched: 5. The CDR3 has 13 residues. Looked up from germline, CDR1 is SGHNT and CDR2 is YYREEE (reference sequence). The CDR3 protein is CASSTVRGDTQYF. CDR3 nucleotides: TGTGCCAGCAGCACCGTCAGGGGGGATACGCAGTATTTT. The full variable domain, completed using reference TRBV5-4 and TRBJ2-3, is ETGVTQSPTHLIKTRGQQVTLRCSSQSGHNTVSWYQQALGQGPQFIFQYYREEENGRGNFPPRFSGLQFPNYSSELNVNALELDDSALYLCASSTVRGDTQYFGPGTRLTVL.

The chain has TRBV7-2 and TRBJ2-1; 8 bases agree with TRBD2. CDR1 is SGHTA and CDR2 is FQGNSA in the germline V gene. J lost 10 bases, V lost 3 bases, and 8 bases had no gene match. The length of the CDR3 is 14 residues. CDR3 sequence reads: CASSFGTGGREQFF. The CDR3 bases are TGTGCCAGCAGCTTCGGAACGGGGGGGAGAGAGCAGTTCTTC.

CDR3 protein: CASSISGTSGETQYF. The CDR3 DNA follows: TGTGCCAGCAGCATCTCCGGGACTAGCGGAGAGACCCAGTACTTC. The V gene is TRBV7-2, the J gene TRBJ2-5; TRBD2 matches 11 bases. Germline assignment: CDR1 SGHTA and CDR2 FQGNSA. This CDR3 spans 15 amino acids. Trimming removed 5 bases from V and 4 bases from J; junction bases left unmatched: 6.

CDR3 loop: CASSQERADTQYF. The CDR3 bases are TGCGCCAGCAGCCAAGAGCGTGCAGATACGCAGTATTTT. The chain recombines TRBV4-1 with TRBJ2-3, with D hard to call. The CDR3 has 13 amino acids. V gave up 0 bases and J gave up 4 bases, with 5 bases separating them. From germline, CDR1 is MGHRA and CDR2 YSYEKL.

V is TRBV2 and J is TRBJ2-5; 9 bases are a match to TRBD1. V trimming: 6 bases; J trimming: 5 bases; junction bases outside the gene matches: 7. This CDR3 contains 14 residues. The V gene's germline CDR1 is SNHLY and CDR2 FYNNEI. As DNA, the CDR3 is TGTGCCAGCAGCCGGACAGGGGCTGCGGAGACCCAGTACTTC. Amino acid sequence: CASSRTGAAETQYF.

CDR3 in amino acids: CASSLGRQANQPQHF. The CDR3 region has the DNA TGTGCCAGCAGCTTGGGTAGACAGGCCAATCAGCCCCAGCATTTT. V gene TRBV5-5 combines with J gene TRBJ1-5; possible D gene TRBD1, 6 bases. Trimming cost V 0 bases and J 3 bases, with 10 bases left between them. The length of the CDR3 is 15 residues. Germline V gene data show CDR1 as SGHKS and CDR2 as YYEKEE (reference sequence).

The chain recombines TRBV4-1 with TRBJ2-7, with D perhaps TRBD1 (5 bases). This CDR3 region has 14 residues. Trimming removed 1 base at V and 3 bases at J, with 10 bases between. Germline V lookup: CDR1 MGHRA, CDR2 YSYEKL. The CDR3 DNA is TGCGCCAGCAGCCAAGTGGGGCAGGTCTACGAGCAGTACTTC. Its protein product is CASSQVGQVYEQYF.

The rearrangement links TRBV7-9 to TRBJ1-5; D unresolved. The CDR3 is made up of 12 amino acids. Trimming removed 5 bases from V and 4 bases from J, with 6 bases in between. The germline V gene encodes CDR1 SEHNR and CDR2 FQNEAQ (reference sequence). This CDR3 reads CASSRGNQPQHF. The CDR3 DNA reads TGTGCCAGCAGCCGAGGTAATCAGCCCCAGCATTTT.

This clone was seen a single time. V is TRBV4-1 and J is TRBJ1-5, with 8 bases identical to TRBD1. The trim removed 4 bases at V and 4 bases at J, leaving 3 bases unmatched. Per the germline V gene, CDR1 is MGHRA and CDR2 is YSYEKL. The CDR3 spans 14 residues. The CDR3 sequence: CASSLGQGNQPQHF. In DNA, the CDR3 is TGCGCCAGCAGCCTAGGACAGGGAAATCAGCCCCAGCATTTT.

The chain couples TRBV7-9 to TRBJ2-3; D gene ambiguous. From germline, CDR1 is SEHNR and CDR2 FQNEAQ (reference sequence). V lost 2 bases, J lost 4 bases, and 4 bases lay in between. The CDR3 runs to 12 residues. CDR3 nucleotide sequence: TGTGCCAGCAGCTTAACTCCAGATACGCAGTATTTT. It codes for CASSLTPDTQYF.

This clone has a single count. The V and J genes are TRBV7-9 and TRBJ2-1; D remains ambiguous. The CDR3 loop spans 13 amino acids. Trimming cost V 3 bases and J 6 bases, with 9 bases left between them. CDR1 is SEHNR, CDR2 FQNEAQ, per germline (reference sequence). CDR3 sequence: CASSLRLINEQFF. In nucleotides, the CDR3 is TGTGCCAGCAGCTTGCGGCTAATCAATGAGCAGTTCTTC.